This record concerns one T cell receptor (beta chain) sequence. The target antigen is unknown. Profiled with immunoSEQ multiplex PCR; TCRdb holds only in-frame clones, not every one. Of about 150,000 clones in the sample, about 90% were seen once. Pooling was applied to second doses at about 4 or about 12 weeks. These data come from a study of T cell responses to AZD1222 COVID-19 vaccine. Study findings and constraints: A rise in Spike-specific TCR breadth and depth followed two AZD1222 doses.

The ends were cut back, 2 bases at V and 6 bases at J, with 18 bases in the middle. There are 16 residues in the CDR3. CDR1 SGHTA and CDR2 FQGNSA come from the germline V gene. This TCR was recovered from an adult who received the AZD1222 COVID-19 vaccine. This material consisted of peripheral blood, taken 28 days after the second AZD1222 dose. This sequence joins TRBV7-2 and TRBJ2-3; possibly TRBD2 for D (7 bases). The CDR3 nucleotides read TGTGCCAGCAGCTTAAACTCCATGGCGGGGGCGGATACGCAGTATTTT. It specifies CASSLNSMAGADTQYF.